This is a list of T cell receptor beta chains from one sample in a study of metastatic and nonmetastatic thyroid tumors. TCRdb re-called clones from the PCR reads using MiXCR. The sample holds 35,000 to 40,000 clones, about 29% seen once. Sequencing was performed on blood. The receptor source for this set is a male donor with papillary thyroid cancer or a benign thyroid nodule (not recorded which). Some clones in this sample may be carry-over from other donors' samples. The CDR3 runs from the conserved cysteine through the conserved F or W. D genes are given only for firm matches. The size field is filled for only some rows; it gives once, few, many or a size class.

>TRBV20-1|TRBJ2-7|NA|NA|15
CSARGSTGKYYEQYF
TGCAGTGCTAGGGGCTCTACAGGGAAATACTACGAGCAGTACTTC
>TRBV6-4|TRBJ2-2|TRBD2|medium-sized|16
CASSDSIRGDTGELFF
TGTGCCAGCAGTGACTCGATTCGGGGGGACACCGGGGAGCTGTTTTTT
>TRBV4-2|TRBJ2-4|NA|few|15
CASSQEAIAKNIQYF
TGTGCCAGCAGCCAAGAAGCAATAGCCAAAAACATTCAGTACTTC
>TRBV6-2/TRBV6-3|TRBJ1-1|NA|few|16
CASSYPRTRWGVQAFF
TGTGCCAGCAGTTACCCGAGGACCAGGTGGGGGGTACAAGCTTTCTTT
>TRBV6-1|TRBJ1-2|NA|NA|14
CASTTDLGGYGYTF
TGTGCCAGCACTACGGACCTAGGAGGATATGGCTACACCTTC
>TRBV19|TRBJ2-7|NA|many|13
CASSNGGSYEQYF
TGTGCCAGTAGTAATGGCGGCTCCTACGAGCAGTACTTC
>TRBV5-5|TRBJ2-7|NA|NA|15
CASSLYSGQTYEQYF
TGTGCCAGCAGCTTGTATTCCGGACAGACCTACGAGCAGTACTTC
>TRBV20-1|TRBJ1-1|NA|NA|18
CSAREVALRGQTNTEAFF
TGCAGTGCTAGAGAAGTAGCCCTCCGGGGACAAACGAACACTGAAGCTTTCTTT
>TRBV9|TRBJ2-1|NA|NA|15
CASNPTTNGANEQFF
TGTGCCAGCAACCCTACTACAAACGGGGCCAATGAGCAGTTCTTC
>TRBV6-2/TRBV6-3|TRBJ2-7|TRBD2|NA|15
CASSYSRLAGVEQYF
TGTGCCAGCAGTTACTCTAGACTAGCGGGAGTCGAGCAGTACTTC
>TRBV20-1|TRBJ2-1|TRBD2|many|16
CSATGGRLPAYNEQFF
TGCAGTGCTACAGGCGGGAGGCTCCCAGCCTACAATGAGCAGTTCTTC
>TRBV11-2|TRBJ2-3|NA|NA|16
CASSLDQGTLPDTQYF
TGTGCCAGCAGCTTAGATCAAGGGACGCTCCCGGATACGCAGTATTTT
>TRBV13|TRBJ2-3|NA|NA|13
CASSLKVEDTQYF
TGTGCCAGCAGCTTAAAAGTGGAAGATACGCAGTATTTT
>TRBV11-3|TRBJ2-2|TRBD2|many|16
CASSARLAGGPGELFF
TGTGCCAGCAGCGCTAGACTAGCGGGAGGGCCCGGGGAGCTGTTTTTT